This entry lists 30 T cell receptor beta chains sequenced from one sample in a study of control samples from healthy donors and cancer patients. Some clones are missing from TCRdb's copy, which holds only in-frame ones; the method was immunoSEQ multiplex PCR. The sample comprises 170,000 or so clones, 85% to 95% of which are singletons, and over 6.5% rests with the top ten. Sequences were obtained from blood. These receptors came from a woman aged 35 to 49 in good health.

The rearrangement joins TRBV7-7 to TRBJ2-2, with a possible D match to TRBD1 (6 bases). The CDR3 has 16 residues. Germline lookup yields CDR1 SSHAT and CDR2 FNYEAQ (reference sequence). Trimming cost V 1 base and J 1 base, with 10 bases left between them. DNA for the CDR3: TGTGCCAGCAGCTTAGGAGGGGGTGTGAACACCGGGGAGCTGTTTTTT. This encodes CASSLGGGVNTGELFF.

This chain links TRBV9 with TRBJ2-1; D remains unclear. CDR1 is SGDLS, CDR2 YYNGEE, per germline. Trimming stripped 0 bases from V and 1 base from J, with 8 bases between. The CDR3 totals 15 residues. The CDR3 region is CASSVAASSYNEQFF. The DNA of the CDR3 is TGTGCCAGCAGCGTAGCTGCCAGTTCCTACAATGAGCAGTTCTTC.

The chain carries TRBV6-6 and TRBJ2-7; D perhaps matches TRBD1 (6 bases). CDR1 is MNHNY and CDR2 is SVGAGI in the germline V gene (reference sequence). Deletions cut 6 bases from V and 0 bases from J, with 9 bases between. The CDR3 totals 13 residues. Here the CDR3 DNA reads TGTGCCAGCAGGGCGACAGGCTCCTACGAGCAGTACTTC. It specifies CASRATGSYEQYF.

V is TRBV7-9 and J is TRBJ1-5, with TRBD1 identical over 7 bases. Per the germline V gene, CDR1 is SEHNR and CDR2 is FQNEAQ (reference sequence). The CDR3 is 15 amino acids. The J segment lost 2 bases and the V segment lost 4 bases, leaving 5 bases of the junction unmatched. The CDR3 DNA follows: TGTGCCAGCAGCTCTCCCCAGGGGGGCAATCAGCCCCAGCATTTT. Translating it yields CASSSPQGGNQPQHF.

The CDR3 loop reads CASSLSTGGFADTQYF. For the CDR3, the DNA is TGTGCCAGCAGTTTATCGACAGGGGGCTTCGCAGATACGCAGTATTTT. The chain uses TRBV27 and TRBJ2-3; 10 bases fit TRBD1. Losses at the gene ends were 0 bases for V and 4 bases for J; bases not matched to a gene: 4. Germline V CDR1 and CDR2: MNHEY, SMNVEV (reference sequence). This CDR3 is 16 amino acids long.

The rearrangement links TRBV10-3 to TRBJ1-6; D call uncertain. CDR1 is ENHRY and CDR2 is SYGVKD in the germline V gene. The CDR3 is made up of 15 amino acids. Trimming pared 2 bases from V and 7 bases from J, leaving 12 bases between. CDR3 DNA sequence: TGTGCCATCAGTGAGCCCGACACTCGCAATTCACCCCTCCACTTT. Protein product: CAISEPDTRNSPLHF.

The V and J genes are TRBV3-1 (or the pseudogene TRBV3-2) and TRBJ1-4; D gene unclear. Germline values: CDR1 LGHDT, CDR2 YNNKEL (reference sequence). The CDR3 covers 13 residues. The V gene lost 3 bases and the J gene lost 6 bases, with 8 bases spanning the gap. The CDR3: CASSQRLDEKLFF. The CDR3 nucleotides are TGTGCCAGCAGCCAGAGGTTAGATGAAAAACTGTTTTTT.

The V call is TRBV5-1, the J call TRBJ1-1; possibly TRBD1 for D (5 bases). The V end was cut by 4 bases, the J end by 4 bases, with 17 bases between. Germline lookup yields CDR1 SGHRS and CDR2 YFSETQ. This CDR3 has 15 amino acids. CDR3: CASSVSTGRATEAFF. CDR3 sequence (DNA): TGCGCCAGCAGCGTATCTACAGGACGGGCCACTGAAGCTTTCTTT.

The chain recombines TRBV2 with TRBJ1-3; 8 bases fit TRBD1. The germline CDR1 and CDR2 sequences are SNHLY and FYNNEI. The CDR3 extends over 16 amino acids. V lost 4 bases and J lost 2; bases outside the gene matches: 7. CDR3 DNA: TGTGCCAGCAGTGCCCAGGGGGCTATGGCTGGAAACACCATATATTTT. It translates to CASSAQGAMAGNTIYF. The whole variable domain, remainder taken from reference TRBV2 and TRBJ1-3, is EPEVTQTPSHQVTQMGQEVILRCVPISNHLYFYWYRQILGQKVEFLVSFYNNEISEKSEIFDDQFSVERPDGSNFTLKIRSTKLEDSAMYFCASSAQGAMAGNTIYFGEGSWLTVV.

J is TRBJ2-2 and V is TRBV5-6; D unclear. CDR3 length equals 15 residues. Germline assignment: CDR1 SGHDT and CDR2 YYEEEE. Trimming left V 3 bases short and J 4 bases short, with 13 bases between. The CDR3 protein is CASSSTGRGTGELFF. The CDR3 DNA is TGTGCCAGCAGCTCTACGGGTCGTGGCACCGGGGAGCTGTTTTTT.

The chain combines TRBV7-2 with TRBJ1-3; D gene ambiguous. Trimming left V 1 base short and J 5 bases short, with 6 bases between. The CDR3 contains 13 residues. CDR1 is SGHTA and CDR2 is FQGNSA in the germline V gene. The CDR3 sequence: CASSLESRNTIYF. CDR3 coding DNA: TGTGCCAGCAGCTTAGAGAGTAGAAACACCATATATTTT. Drawing the rest from reference TRBV7-2 and TRBJ1-3, the complete variable domain is GAGVSQSPSNKVTEKGKDVELRCDPISGHTALYWYRQSLGQGLEFLIYFQGNSAPDKSGLPSDRFSAERTGGSVSTLTIQRTQQEDSAVYLCASSLESRNTIYFGEGSWLTVV.

The V call is TRBV6-5, the J call TRBJ2-3; maybe TRBD2 (6 bases). Germline values: CDR1 MNHEY, CDR2 SVGAGI. The CDR3 loop spans 15 amino acids. V gave up 0 bases and J gave up 0 bases, with 7 bases separating them. The CDR3, as DNA: TGTGCCAGCAGTTACTCCGGGACTAGCACAGATACGCAGTATTTT. It translates to CASSYSGTSTDTQYF.

This sequence joins TRBV6-2 or TRBV6-3 and TRBJ1-1; 7 bases match TRBD1. This CDR3 spans 13 amino acids. Germline V gene lookup returns CDR1 MNHEY and CDR2 SVGEGT. The V gene end was trimmed by 5 bases and the J gene end by 5 bases; junction bases not matched to a gene: 5. CDR3 sequence (DNA): TGTGCCAGCAGTCTGACAGGGAGAACTGAAGCTTTCTTT. This gives the protein CASSLTGRTEAFF.

The genes are TRBV12-3 or TRBV12-4 and TRBJ1-1, with D unresolved. This CDR3 spans 12 amino acids. V gave up 1 base and J gave up 4 bases, with 4 bases separating them. The CDR3 reads CASSLGATEAFF. In DNA, the CDR3 is TGTGCCAGCAGTTTAGGCGCCACTGAAGCTTTCTTT.

The rearrangement joins TRBV11-3 to TRBJ2-3; possibly TRBD1 for D (6 bases). The ends were cut back, 4 bases at V and 2 bases at J, with 7 bases in the middle. The CDR3 length is 13 residues. Germline-derived CDR1 and CDR2 are SGHNT and YENEEA. CDR3 region: CASSSGVTDTQYF. The CDR3 region has the DNA TGTGCCAGCAGCTCAGGGGTCACAGATACGCAGTATTTT.

The rearrangement joins TRBV7-2 to TRBJ2-1; D is unresolved. Germline V gene data show CDR1 as SGHTA and CDR2 as FQGNSA. This CDR3 has 13 amino acids. The ends were cut back, 0 bases at V and 4 bases at J, with 4 bases in the middle. CDR3 amino acids: CASSLALYNEQFF. The CDR3 region has the DNA TGTGCCAGCAGCTTAGCTTTGTACAATGAGCAGTTCTTC.

V and J are TRBV9 and TRBJ1-1; D not resolved. Trimming left V 0 bases short and J 9 bases short, with 9 bases between. The germline CDR1 and CDR2 sequences are SGDLS and YYNGEE. The length of the CDR3 is 12 residues. In nucleotides, the CDR3 is TGTGCCAGCAGCGTAGTTTCAGAGAAAGCTTTCTTT. Protein: CASSVVSEKAFF. The full variable domain, in which reference TRBV9 and TRBJ1-1 provide the parts outside the CDR3, is DSGVTQTPKHLITATGQRVTLRCSPRSGDLSVYWYQQSLDQGLQFLIQYYNGEERAKGNILERFSAQQFPDLHSELNLSSLELGDSALYFCASSVVSEKAFFGQGTRLTVV.

The genes are TRBV9 and TRBJ1-4; maybe TRBD1 (5 bases). V was pared by 0 bases and J by 4 bases, with 10 bases between. The germline V gene encodes CDR1 SGDLS and CDR2 YYNGEE. This CDR3 is 15 amino acids long. The CDR3, as DNA: TGTGCCAGCAGCGTAGATCCAGGGAGTAATGAAAAACTGTTTTTT. Translating gives CASSVDPGSNEKLFF.

The J gene is TRBJ2-1, the V gene TRBV5-6; the D gene is possibly TRBD2 (5 bases). Germline CDR1 SGHDT, CDR2 YYEEEE. The V and J ends lost 6 bases and 0 bases respectively, with 13 bases between them. This CDR3 has 15 amino acids. This chain's CDR3 is CASTFDYFSYNEQFF. DNA for the CDR3: TGTGCCAGCACCTTTGACTACTTCTCCTACAATGAGCAGTTCTTC.

V usage is TRBV6-4 and J usage is TRBJ2-7; the D is unclear. V shed 3 bases and J shed 7 bases, with 13 bases lying between them. Germline V gene lookup returns CDR1 MRHNA and CDR2 SNTAGT. This CDR3 spans 13 amino acids. CDR3 residues: CASSETPLREQYF. Written as DNA, the CDR3 is TGTGCCAGCAGTGAAACACCTTTAAGAGAGCAGTACTTC.

CDR3 sequence: CASSPIRGMNTEAFF. CDR3 nucleotide sequence: TGTGCCAGCAGCCCGATCAGAGGTATGAACACTGAAGCTTTCTTT. The genes are TRBV7-2 and TRBJ1-1; D remains unclear. The germline V gene has CDR1 SGHTA and CDR2 FQGNSA. This CDR3 spans 15 amino acids. The V and J ends lost 5 bases and 0 bases respectively, with 13 bases between them.

The chain recombines TRBV6-2 or TRBV6-3 with TRBJ1-1; D is unclear. This CDR3 region has 13 residues. Germline V CDR1 and CDR2: MNHEY, SVGEGT. V was cut by 0 bases and J by 6 bases, with 8 bases left in between. The CDR3: CASSYSYPSEAFF. The CDR3 DNA follows: TGTGCCAGCAGTTACTCATACCCTTCTGAAGCTTTCTTT.

The CDR3 here is CASRRGQGDGAFF. The CDR3 DNA is TGTGCCAGTAGAAGGGGACAGGGCGACGGAGCTTTCTTT. The chain couples TRBV19 to TRBJ1-1; 9 nucleotides match TRBD1. The J segment lost 10 bases and the V segment lost 6 bases, leaving 9 bases of the junction unmatched. Germline V CDR1 and CDR2: LNHDA, SQIVND (reference sequence). This CDR3 comprises 13 residues.

The gene calls are TRBV7-6 and TRBJ1-1; 8 bases fit TRBD1. CDR1 is SGHVS and CDR2 is FNYEAQ in the germline V gene. After removal of 4 bases from V and 5 bases from J, the junction contained 12 bases not matched to a gene. The CDR3 runs 16 residues. CDR3 in DNA: TGTGCCAGCAGCTCGCCCAACCGGGACAGGAAGACTGAAGCTTTCTTT. Its translation is CASSSPNRDRKTEAFF.

This rearrangement joins TRBV5-6 to TRBJ2-7; the match to TRBD1 covers 9 bases. The germline V gene has CDR1 SGHDT and CDR2 YYEEEE. The CDR3 loop spans 16 amino acids. V lost 0 bases to trimming and J lost 3 bases; unmatched junction nucleotides: 7. The CDR3 protein is CASSLVGTGFFYEQYF. In DNA form, the CDR3 reads TGTGCCAGCAGCTTGGTAGGGACAGGGTTTTTCTACGAGCAGTACTTC.

The V and J genes are TRBV11-2 and TRBJ2-5, with TRBD2 identical over 12 bases. The germline gives CDR1 SGHAT, CDR2 FQNNGV. CDR3 length equals 16 residues. V lost 1 base and J lost 13; bases outside the gene matches: 13. The CDR3 is CASSLGPSGRGNPLYF. Written as DNA, the CDR3 is TGTGCCAGCAGCTTAGGACCTAGCGGGAGGGGGAACCCTCTGTACTTC.

The chain links TRBV9 to TRBJ1-4; the D is unclear. Between the trimmed V and J ends, which lost 3 bases and 7 bases, there was a span of 13 bases. The length of the CDR3 is 14 residues. CDR1 and CDR2 (germline): SGDLS, YYNGEE. The CDR3 nucleotides read TGTGCCAGCAGCGATAAAGCCTCCGGTGAAAAACTGTTTTTT. As protein: CASSDKASGEKLFF.

The sample holds one count of this clone. The chain combines TRBV7-2 with TRBJ1-5, with a weak D call TRBD1 (5 bases). Germline V gene data show CDR1 as SGHTA and CDR2 as FQGNSA. The CDR3 covers 15 residues. V shed 1 base and J shed 3 bases, with 10 bases lying between them. CDR3 sequence (DNA): TGTGCCAGCAGCTTAGATTGGGACTCCAATCAGCCCCAGCATTTT. Protein: CASSLDWDSNQPQHF.

The genes are TRBV6-5 and TRBJ1-2, with 8 bases lining up with TRBD1. CDR1 and CDR2 (germline): MNHEY, SVGAGI. The V segment lost 6 bases and the J segment 7 bases; nucleotides outside the gene matches: 13. This CDR3 spans 15 amino acids. Written as DNA, the CDR3 is TGTGCCAGCAGAGCCGGGACAGGAGCCTATAGTGGCTACACCTTC. This sequence encodes CASRAGTGAYSGYTF.

The DNA of the CDR3 is TGTGCCACCAGCAGAGATAGGGGTACAGGGAGGCCCCAGCATTTT. Protein sequence: CATSRDRGTGRPQHF. This chain links TRBV15 with TRBJ1-5, with D maybe TRBD1 (6 bases). The CDR3 is made up of 15 amino acids. V lost 0 bases and J 9 bases, leaving 15 bases between the germline ends. Germline V lookup: CDR1 LNHNV, CDR2 YYDKDF (reference sequence).